The 30 T cell receptor beta chains listed next were all sequenced from one sample in a study of a mutant IDH1 vaccine in newly diagnosed glioma. Profiling relied on immunoSEQ multiplex PCR, and the TCRdb table lists in-frame clones only, not all of them. The repertoire holds about 59,000 clones, around 83% seen once, with 3.8% in the top ten. Time point noted: week 47, end of study. A 20-mer mutant IDH1 peptide at 300 ug was injected subcutaneously with topical imiquimod. These TCRs' antigens remain unknown. Specimen: PBMCs, collected from a glioma patient whose treatment included an IDH1 peptide vaccine. Receptor source: a man aged 30 to 39 with glioma.

V usage is TRBV2 and J usage is TRBJ2-7; the D gene could be TRBD1 or TRBD2 (5 bases each). Per germline, CDR1 SNHLY and CDR2 FYNNEI. The ends were cut back, 0 bases at V and 3 bases at J, with 18 bases in the middle. The CDR3 runs 17 residues. CDR3 protein: CASSEALVRDRHYEQYF. The CDR3 DNA is TGTGCCAGCAGTGAAGCCCTTGTTAGGGACCGTCACTACGAGCAGTACTTC.

V usage is TRBV15 and J usage is TRBJ2-5; the D gene is possibly TRBD2 (6 bases). The CDR3 totals 17 residues. Germline CDR1 reads LNHNV; CDR2 reads YYDKDF (reference sequence). V gave up 1 base and J gave up 2 bases, with 17 bases separating them. The CDR3: CATSRGQRAPGQETQYF. CDR3 nucleotide sequence: TGTGCCACCAGCAGAGGCCAGCGGGCCCCGGGGCAAGAGACCCAGTACTTC.

The rearrangement joins TRBV11-2 to TRBJ2-5; maybe TRBD2 (7 bases). The germline V and J ends were trimmed by 4 bases and 5 bases, with 23 bases remaining between them. This CDR3 contains 17 residues. Germline V gene sequence: CDR1 SGHAT, CDR2 FQNNGV. The CDR3 DNA reads as TGTGCCAGCAGCTCCTTCACCTACGGGGGGCCTCGGGAGACCCAGTACTTC. Protein: CASSSFTYGGPRETQYF.

The chain joins TRBV27 to TRBJ2-5; TRBD1 or TRBD2 may be the D gene (6 bases each). There are 13 residues in the CDR3. The germline CDR1 and CDR2 sequences are MNHEY and SMNVEV (reference sequence). Deletions cut 0 bases from V and 5 bases from J, with 7 bases between. The CDR3 coding sequence is TGTGCCAGCAGTTTATCGGGGGGCGAGACCCAGTACTTC. It translates to CASSLSGGETQYF.

V is TRBV6-5 and J is TRBJ1-4, with D possibly matching TRBD1 (5 bases). V lost 0 bases to trimming and J lost 6 bases, with 11 bases between them. Germline CDR1 MNHEY, CDR2 SVGAGI. The CDR3 has 15 amino acids. The CDR3 DNA reads TGTGCCAGCAGTTACTCCTATTGGGGGGATGAAAAACTGTTTTTT. It is translated as CASSYSYWGDEKLFF.

The chain links TRBV5-4 to TRBJ2-5, with D maybe TRBD2 (6 bases). Trimming cost V 0 bases and J 2 bases, with 11 bases left between them. The germline V gene encodes CDR1 SGHNT and CDR2 YYREEE (reference sequence). The CDR3 length is 15 residues. CDR3 DNA sequence: TGTGCCAGCAGCTTGGGGGGAGGTTTGCAAGAGACCCAGTACTTC. Protein product: CASSLGGGLQETQYF. The whole variable domain, filled in from reference TRBV5-4 and TRBJ2-5, reads ETGVTQSPTHLIKTRGQQVTLRCSSQSGHNTVSWYQQALGQGPQFIFQYYREEENGRGNFPPRFSGLQFPNYSSELNVNALELDDSALYLCASSLGGGLQETQYFGPGTRLLVL.

The chain employs TRBV5-1 and TRBJ2-5, with a weak D call TRBD1 (6 bases). The ends were cut back, 0 bases at V and 2 bases at J, with 14 bases in the middle. Germline CDR1 is SGHRS and CDR2 is YFSETQ. This CDR3 is 16 amino acids long. This chain's CDR3 is CASSLEFTGSQETQYF. Written as DNA, the CDR3 is TGCGCCAGCAGCTTGGAGTTCACAGGGTCACAAGAGACCCAGTACTTC.

J is TRBJ2-7 and V is TRBV13; D is uncertain. This CDR3 comprises 14 residues. CDR1 is PRHDT, CDR2 FYEKMQ, per germline (reference sequence). The germline V and J ends were trimmed by 0 bases and 0 bases, with 6 bases remaining between them. The CDR3 nucleotides read TGTGCCAGCAGCTTAGGTCAGGCCTCCTACGAGCAGTACTTC. This gives the protein CASSLGQASYEQYF. Looking up the rest from reference TRBV13 and TRBJ2-7 gives the full variable domain: AAGVIQSPRHLIKEKRETATLKCYPIPRHDTVYWYQQGPGQDPQFLISFYEKMQSDKGSIPDRFSAQQFSDYHSELNMSSLELGDSALYFCASSLGQASYEQYFGPGTRLTVT.

The chain combines TRBV7-9 with TRBJ1-2; 8 bases are shared with TRBD1. Germline CDR1 and CDR2: SEHNR and FQNEAQ (reference sequence). Trimming took 6 bases from V and 3 from J; bases not matched to a gene: 6. The CDR3 extends over 14 amino acids. The DNA for the CDR3 is TGTGCCAGCAGTAAGACAGGGGTGGACTATGGCTACACCTTC. It encodes CASSKTGVDYGYTF.

The gene calls are TRBV28 and TRBJ1-2; weak D call: TRBD1 (5 bases). V shed 3 bases and J shed 1 base, with 9 bases lying between them. The germline V gene encodes CDR1 MDHEN and CDR2 SYDVKM. The CDR3 is made up of 14 amino acids. The CDR3 is CASSFTDSNYGYTF. The CDR3 coding sequence is TGTGCCAGCAGTTTCACCGACAGTAACTATGGCTACACCTTC.

The chain is built from TRBV18 and TRBJ1-2; 9 positions agree with TRBD1. This CDR3 has 12 amino acids. Germline V lookup: CDR1 KGHSH, CDR2 LQKENI. J was trimmed by 8 bases and V by 6 bases; bases with no gene match: 4. CDR3 residues: CASSRTGEGYTF. Here the CDR3 DNA reads TGTGCCAGCTCCAGGACAGGGGAGGGCTACACCTTC.

The V and J genes are TRBV2 and TRBJ1-3; D is uncertain. CDR3 length: 14 residues. V lost 8 bases, J lost 0 bases, and 11 bases lay in between. The germline CDR1 and CDR2 sequences are SNHLY and FYNNEI. The CDR3 nucleotides read TGTGCCAGCCTCGACTTATCCTCTGGAAACACCATATATTTT. Residues: CASLDLSSGNTIYF.

This chain connects TRBV4-1 to TRBJ2-1; D is possibly TRBD1 (5 bases). This CDR3 is 18 amino acids long. Germline CDR1 MGHRA, CDR2 YSYEKL. Between the trimmed V and J ends, which lost 0 bases and 7 bases, there was a span of 22 bases. The CDR3 DNA reads TGCGCCAGCAGCCAAGATCTACGTATGGGGCCTCCCGAGAATGAGCAGTTCTTC. Its protein product is CASSQDLRMGPPENEQFF.

The chain couples TRBV7-9 to TRBJ2-3, with 7 bases identical to TRBD1. The CDR3 loop spans 14 amino acids. Per germline, CDR1 SEHNR and CDR2 FQNEAQ (reference sequence). The trim removed 5 bases at V and 4 bases at J, leaving 6 bases unmatched. CDR3 in DNA: TGTGCCAGCAGCCCCTGGACAGGAGCAGATACGCAGTATTTT. As protein: CASSPWTGADTQYF.

This clone has just one count. This rearrangement joins TRBV5-1 to TRBJ2-5; D uncertain. Germline V gives CDR1 SGHRS, CDR2 YFSETQ. V lost 7 bases to trimming and J lost 5 bases, with 24 bases between them. This CDR3 is 16 amino acids long. CDR3 bases: TGCGCCAGCGCCCCTCTGGCGAACAGACCCATGGAGACCCAGTACTTC. Its translation: CASAPLANRPMETQYF.

This clone was seen just once. This chain connects TRBV5-6 to TRBJ1-2, with a tentative D call TRBD1 (5 bases). This CDR3 has 14 amino acids. Per the germline V gene, CDR1 is SGHDT and CDR2 is YYEEEE. V lost 2 bases and J 6 bases, leaving 14 bases between the germline ends. CDR3 sequence reads: CASSFRGGADGYTF. As DNA, the CDR3 is TGTGCCAGCAGCTTCCGCGGGGGTGCGGATGGCTACACCTTC.

The chain joins TRBV9 to TRBJ1-2; D not certain. The CDR3 is 14 amino acids. Germline CDR1 SGDLS, CDR2 YYNGEE. The V gene lost 0 bases and the J gene lost 4 bases, with 10 bases spanning the gap. The CDR3 nucleotides are TGTGCCAGCAGCGTAGCGGCAGGAGTCTATGGCTACACCTTC. It encodes CASSVAAGVYGYTF.

This clone occurred once. The chain joins TRBV4-1 to TRBJ1-3; 8 nucleotides agree with TRBD1. Trimming at V came to 5 bases and at J to 6 bases, leaving 9 bases not matched to a gene. The CDR3 is 15 amino acids. Germline values: CDR1 MGHRA, CDR2 YSYEKL. CDR3 in amino acids: CASSKADRGENTIYF. The CDR3 DNA sequence: TGCGCCAGCAGCAAAGCCGACAGGGGTGAAAACACCATATATTTT.

This rearrangement joins TRBV6-1 to TRBJ2-7, with 10 bases fitting TRBD2. The CDR3 length is 15 residues. The V and J ends lost 10 bases and 0 bases, in that order; junction bases with no gene match: 9. Germline V gives CDR1 MNHNS, CDR2 SASEGT. The CDR3 region has the DNA TGTGCCACCGGGCTAGCGGGGGTCCCCTCCTACGAGCAGTACTTC. This gives the protein CATGLAGVPSYEQYF.

This clone has just one count. This chain connects TRBV9 to TRBJ2-1, with a possible D match to TRBD1 (6 bases). V was trimmed by 0 bases and J by 7 bases, leaving 8 bases between them. Per the germline V gene, CDR1 is SGDLS and CDR2 is YYNGEE. CDR3 length equals 13 residues. The CDR3 DNA reads as TGTGCCAGCAGCGTAGGAAGGGGGAATGAGCAGTTCTTC. Translating it yields CASSVGRGNEQFF.

The chain recombines TRBV30 with TRBJ2-1; the match to TRBD1 covers 10 bases. CDR1 GTSNPN and CDR2 SVGIG come from the germline V gene (reference sequence). The CDR3 covers 14 residues. Trimming took 5 bases from V and 7 from J; bases not matched to a gene: 8. CDR3 DNA: TGTGCCTGGGATGACAGGGGGCAGTTGAATGAGCAGTTCTTC. Translating it yields CAWDDRGQLNEQFF.

The V and J genes are TRBV5-5 and TRBJ2-5, with D perhaps given as TRBD1 or TRBD2 (5 bases each). Trimming stripped 4 bases from V and 4 bases from J, with 11 bases between. The CDR3 totals 13 residues. The V gene's germline CDR1 is SGHKS and CDR2 YYEKEE (reference sequence). In nucleotides, the CDR3 is TGTGCCAGCAGCACGAGGGGTCTAGAGACCCAGTACTTC. Protein product: CASSTRGLETQYF.

This clone was found once. The chain is built from TRBV27 and TRBJ1-5; D is undetermined. The CDR3 runs 13 residues. CDR1 and CDR2 (germline): MNHEY, SMNVEV (reference sequence). The V end lost 2 bases, the J end lost 7 bases, and 9 bases lay between the germline ends. In nucleotides, the CDR3 is TGTGCCAGCAGTTTAGGGTTGACCCAGCCCCAGCATTTT. The encoded protein is CASSLGLTQPQHF.

This chain joins TRBV9 and TRBJ1-4, with 7 bases fitting TRBD1. The junction had 7 bases not matched to a gene; V was cut back by 0 bases and J by 5 bases. CDR1 is SGDLS, CDR2 YYNGEE, per germline. This CDR3 region has 16 residues. The CDR3 DNA follows: TGTGCCAGCAGCGTAGGATCTGGACAGGCGAATGAAAAACTGTTTTTT. As protein: CASSVGSGQANEKLFF.

This clone has just one count. The chain recombines TRBV7-9 with TRBJ1-3; D is unresolved. This CDR3 is built from 14 residues. Trimming shortened V by 0 bases and J by 4 bases, and 7 bases separated the two germline ends. Germline V gives CDR1 SEHNR, CDR2 FQNEAQ (reference sequence). The CDR3 sequence: CASSLAGPGNTIYF. CDR3 nucleotides: TGTGCCAGCAGCTTAGCGGGTCCCGGAAACACCATATATTTT. Looking up the rest from reference TRBV7-9 and TRBJ1-3 gives the full variable domain: DTGVSQNPRHKITKRGQNVTFRCDPISEHNRLYWYRQTLGQGPEFLTYFQNEAQLEKSRLLSDRFSAERPKGSFSTLEIQRTEQGDSAMYLCASSLAGPGNTIYFGEGSWLTVV.

V is TRBV5-6 and J is TRBJ2-2, with unresolved D. V was clipped by 4 bases and J by 5 bases, with 9 bases between them. Per the germline V gene, CDR1 is SGHDT and CDR2 is YYEEEE. The CDR3 runs to 13 residues. The CDR3 nucleotides are TGTGCCAGCAGCCGGCCAGTTACCGGGGAGCTGTTTTTT. Translation: CASSRPVTGELFF.

The chain's CDR3 is CASSPKLAGTSTDTQYF. In DNA form, the CDR3 reads TGTGCCAGCAGCCCCAAACTAGCGGGGACTAGCACAGATACGCAGTATTTT. The rearrangement uses TRBV7-2 and TRBJ2-3, with 10 bases identical to TRBD2. Trimming at V came to 5 bases and at J to 0 bases, leaving 8 bases not matched to a gene. CDR1 SGHTA and CDR2 FQGNSA come from the germline V gene. CDR3 length equals 17 residues.

The chain has TRBV28 and TRBJ1-2; perhaps TRBD1 as D (5 bases). CDR3 length: 16 residues. V lost 6 bases to trimming and J lost 6 bases, with 23 bases between them. Germline lookup yields CDR1 MDHEN and CDR2 SYDVKM. The DNA of the CDR3 is TGTGCCAGCAGCCCCCCCCTCGGGCAGGGTCTCCATGGCTACACCTTC. Protein product: CASSPPLGQGLHGYTF.

The genes are TRBV6-6 and TRBJ2-1, with D perhaps TRBD1 or TRBD2 (7 bases each). CDR1 MNHNY and CDR2 SVGAGI come from the germline V gene (reference sequence). The V and J ends lost 4 bases and 4 bases respectively, with 17 bases between them. The CDR3 sequence is 16 residues long. CDR3 bases: TGTGCCAGCAGTTCTTCCCCCAGGGGGGGTTACAATGAGCAGTTCTTC. Translated, it gives CASSSSPRGGYNEQFF.

J is TRBJ1-2 and V is TRBV7-9, with 7 bases identical to TRBD1. The V gene end was trimmed by 0 bases and the J gene end by 7 bases; junction bases not matched to a gene: 11. The germline V gene has CDR1 SEHNR and CDR2 FQNEAQ (reference sequence). This CDR3 is built from 16 residues. This chain's CDR3 is CASSLALVGQGVGYTF. Written as DNA, the CDR3 is TGTGCCAGCAGCTTAGCCCTCGTGGGGCAGGGGGTTGGCTACACCTTC. The full variable domain, with the rest looked up from reference TRBV7-9 and TRBJ1-2, is DTGVSQNPRHKITKRGQNVTFRCDPISEHNRLYWYRQTLGQGPEFLTYFQNEAQLEKSRLLSDRFSAERPKGSFSTLEIQRTEQGDSAMYLCASSLALVGQGVGYTFGSGTRLTVV.